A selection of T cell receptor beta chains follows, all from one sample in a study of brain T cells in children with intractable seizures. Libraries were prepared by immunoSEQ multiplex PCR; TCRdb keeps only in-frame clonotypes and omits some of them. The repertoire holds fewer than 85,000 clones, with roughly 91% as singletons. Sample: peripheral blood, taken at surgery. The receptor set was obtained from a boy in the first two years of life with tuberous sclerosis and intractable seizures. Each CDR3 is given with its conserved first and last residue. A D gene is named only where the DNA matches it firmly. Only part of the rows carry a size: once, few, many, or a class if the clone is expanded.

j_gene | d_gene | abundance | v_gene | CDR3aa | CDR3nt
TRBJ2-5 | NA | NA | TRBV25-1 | CASSPRRETQYF | TGTGCCAGCAGTCCGCGTAGGGAGACCCAGTACTTC
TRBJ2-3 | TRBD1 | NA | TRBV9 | CASSMGQRGTDTQYF | TGTGCCAGCAGCATGGGACAGCGAGGGACAGATACGCAGTATTTT
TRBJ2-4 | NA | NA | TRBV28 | CASSLYGEHIQYF | TGTGCCAGCAGTTTATACGGGGAACACATTCAGTACTTC
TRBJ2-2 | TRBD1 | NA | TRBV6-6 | CASTRQGDTGELFF | TGTGCCAGCACTAGACAGGGGGACACCGGGGAGCTGTTTTTT
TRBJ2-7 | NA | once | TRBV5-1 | CASSFRWRDYEQYF | TGCGCCAGCAGCTTCCGATGGAGGGACTACGAGCAGTACTTC
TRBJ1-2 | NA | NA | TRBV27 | CASSTGNYGYTF | TGTGCCAGCAGTACAGGGAACTATGGCTACACCTTC
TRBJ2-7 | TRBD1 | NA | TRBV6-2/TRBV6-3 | CASSYDRDIYEQYF | TGTGCCAGCAGTTACGACAGGGATATCTACGAGCAGTACTTC
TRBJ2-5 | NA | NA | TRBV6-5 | CASSYGRQYQETQYF | TGTGCCAGCAGTTACGGCCGGCAGTACCAAGAGACCCAGTACTTC
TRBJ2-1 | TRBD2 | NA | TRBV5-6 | CASSFRPLGGRGHNEQFF | TGTGCCAGCAGCTTTCGACCTCTAGGCGGGAGAGGCCACAATGAGCAGTTCTTC
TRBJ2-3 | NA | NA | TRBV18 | CASSPGNPTDTQYF | TGTGCCAGCTCACCGGGAAACCCCACAGATACGCAGTATTTT
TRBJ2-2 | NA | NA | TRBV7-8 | CASSLRQRRNTGELFF | TGTGCCAGCAGCTTAAGGCAGCGGAGGAACACCGGGGAGCTGTTTTTT
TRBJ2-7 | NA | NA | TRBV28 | CASRGANHEQYF | TGTGCCTCGCGAGGGGCAAACCACGAGCAGTACTTC
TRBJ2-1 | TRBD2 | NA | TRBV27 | CASSIAGDYNEQFF | TGTGCCAGCAGCATAGCGGGAGACTACAATGAGCAGTTCTTC
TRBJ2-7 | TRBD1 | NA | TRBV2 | CASSGDRAYEQYF | TGTGCCAGCAGTGGGGACAGGGCCTACGAGCAGTACTTC
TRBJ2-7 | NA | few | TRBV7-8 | CASSSRDGSYEQYF | TGTGCCAGCAGCTCCCGGGACGGCTCCTACGAGCAGTACTTC
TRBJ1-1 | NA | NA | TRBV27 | CASSLSAVNTEAFF | TGTGCCAGCAGTTTATCGGCGGTGAACACTGAAGCTTTCTTT
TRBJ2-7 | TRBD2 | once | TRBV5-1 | CASSLGTSGTYEQYF | TGCGCCAGCAGCTTGGGGACTAGCGGGACCTACGAGCAGTACTTC
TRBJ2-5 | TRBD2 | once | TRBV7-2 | CASSFPGGGETQYF | TGTGCCAGCAGCTTCCCGGGAGGAGGGGAGACCCAGTACTTC
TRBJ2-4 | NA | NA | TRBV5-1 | CASSGPYTLAKNIQYF | TGCGCCAGCAGCGGACCCTACACACTAGCCAAAAACATTCAGTACTTC
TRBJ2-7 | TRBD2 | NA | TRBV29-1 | CSVVGLAGNYEQYF | TGCAGCGTTGTGGGACTAGCGGGAAATTACGAGCAGTACTTC
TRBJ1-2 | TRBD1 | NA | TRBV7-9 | CASSSPPGQGAVDYGYTF | TGTGCCAGCAGCTCACCTCCGGGACAGGGGGCGGTCGACTATGGCTACACCTTC
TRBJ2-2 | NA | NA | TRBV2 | CASSDRVTGELFF | TGTGCCAGCAGTGATAGAGTCACCGGGGAGCTGTTTTTT